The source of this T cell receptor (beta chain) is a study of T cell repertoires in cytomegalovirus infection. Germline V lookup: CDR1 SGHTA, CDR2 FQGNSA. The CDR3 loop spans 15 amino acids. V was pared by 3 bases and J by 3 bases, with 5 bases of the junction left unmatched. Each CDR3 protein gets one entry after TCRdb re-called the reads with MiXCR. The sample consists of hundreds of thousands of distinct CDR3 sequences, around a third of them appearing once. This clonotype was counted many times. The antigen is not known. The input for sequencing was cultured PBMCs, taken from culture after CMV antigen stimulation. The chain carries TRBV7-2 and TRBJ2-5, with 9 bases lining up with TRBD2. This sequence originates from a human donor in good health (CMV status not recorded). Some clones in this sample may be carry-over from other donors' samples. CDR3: CASSFGLAREETQYF. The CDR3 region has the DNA TGTGCCAGCAGCTTCGGACTAGCGAGGGAAGAGACCCAGTACTTC.